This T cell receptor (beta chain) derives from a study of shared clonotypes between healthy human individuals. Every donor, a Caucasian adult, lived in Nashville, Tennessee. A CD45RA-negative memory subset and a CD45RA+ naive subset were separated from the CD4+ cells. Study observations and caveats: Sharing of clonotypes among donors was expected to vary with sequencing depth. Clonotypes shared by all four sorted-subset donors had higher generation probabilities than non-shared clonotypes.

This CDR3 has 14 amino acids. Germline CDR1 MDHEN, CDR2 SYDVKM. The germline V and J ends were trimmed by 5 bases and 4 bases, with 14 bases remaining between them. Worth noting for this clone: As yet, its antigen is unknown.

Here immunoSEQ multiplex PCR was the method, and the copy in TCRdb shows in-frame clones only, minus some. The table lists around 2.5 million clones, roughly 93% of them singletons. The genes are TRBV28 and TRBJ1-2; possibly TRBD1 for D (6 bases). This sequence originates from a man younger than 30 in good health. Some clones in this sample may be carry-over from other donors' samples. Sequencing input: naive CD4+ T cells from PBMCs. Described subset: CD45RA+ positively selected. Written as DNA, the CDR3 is TGTGCCAGCAGTCTTACAGGGATCGGCTATGGCTACACCTTC. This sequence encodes CASSLTGIGYGYTF.